This record looks at one T cell receptor beta chain sequence and its context. Its antigen is as yet unknown. This CDR3 has 15 residues. CDR1 SGHNT and CDR2 YYREEE come from the germline V gene (reference sequence). V gave up 2 bases and J gave up 7 bases; unmatched junction bases: 10. This sample was included in a study of cytomegalovirus exposure and HLA in healthy donors. Study-wide background: From HLA-typed donors, an early data release held roughly 89 million unique TCRs. Study-wide points: In a later analysis, TCR association rates varied by HLA locus: DRB1 most, HLA-C fewest.

Researchers ran the PCR with 60 Vbeta and 13 Jbeta primers. Source study methods: Among the unique TCR beta chains that a later analysis counted, 75 million to 85 million in all, 9.5 million to 11 million were shared. Generated by immunoSEQ multiplex PCR, the TCRdb table keeps only in-frame clones and is missing some. That table gives V, J and clone size, and the DNA gave D and trimming. This sample carries just under 250,000 clones, about 81% of them seen once, and the ten largest clones take over 5%. This clonotype was sampled from a woman in her thirties or forties in good health and CMV-seropositive. The sequenced material came from PBMCs. V and J are TRBV5-4 and TRBJ2-7; 9 bases are shared with TRBD1. The CDR3 DNA sequence: TGTGCCAGCAGCTTTTCGGGGGACAGGGTACCGGAGCAGTACTTC. It is translated as CASSFSGDRVPEQYF.